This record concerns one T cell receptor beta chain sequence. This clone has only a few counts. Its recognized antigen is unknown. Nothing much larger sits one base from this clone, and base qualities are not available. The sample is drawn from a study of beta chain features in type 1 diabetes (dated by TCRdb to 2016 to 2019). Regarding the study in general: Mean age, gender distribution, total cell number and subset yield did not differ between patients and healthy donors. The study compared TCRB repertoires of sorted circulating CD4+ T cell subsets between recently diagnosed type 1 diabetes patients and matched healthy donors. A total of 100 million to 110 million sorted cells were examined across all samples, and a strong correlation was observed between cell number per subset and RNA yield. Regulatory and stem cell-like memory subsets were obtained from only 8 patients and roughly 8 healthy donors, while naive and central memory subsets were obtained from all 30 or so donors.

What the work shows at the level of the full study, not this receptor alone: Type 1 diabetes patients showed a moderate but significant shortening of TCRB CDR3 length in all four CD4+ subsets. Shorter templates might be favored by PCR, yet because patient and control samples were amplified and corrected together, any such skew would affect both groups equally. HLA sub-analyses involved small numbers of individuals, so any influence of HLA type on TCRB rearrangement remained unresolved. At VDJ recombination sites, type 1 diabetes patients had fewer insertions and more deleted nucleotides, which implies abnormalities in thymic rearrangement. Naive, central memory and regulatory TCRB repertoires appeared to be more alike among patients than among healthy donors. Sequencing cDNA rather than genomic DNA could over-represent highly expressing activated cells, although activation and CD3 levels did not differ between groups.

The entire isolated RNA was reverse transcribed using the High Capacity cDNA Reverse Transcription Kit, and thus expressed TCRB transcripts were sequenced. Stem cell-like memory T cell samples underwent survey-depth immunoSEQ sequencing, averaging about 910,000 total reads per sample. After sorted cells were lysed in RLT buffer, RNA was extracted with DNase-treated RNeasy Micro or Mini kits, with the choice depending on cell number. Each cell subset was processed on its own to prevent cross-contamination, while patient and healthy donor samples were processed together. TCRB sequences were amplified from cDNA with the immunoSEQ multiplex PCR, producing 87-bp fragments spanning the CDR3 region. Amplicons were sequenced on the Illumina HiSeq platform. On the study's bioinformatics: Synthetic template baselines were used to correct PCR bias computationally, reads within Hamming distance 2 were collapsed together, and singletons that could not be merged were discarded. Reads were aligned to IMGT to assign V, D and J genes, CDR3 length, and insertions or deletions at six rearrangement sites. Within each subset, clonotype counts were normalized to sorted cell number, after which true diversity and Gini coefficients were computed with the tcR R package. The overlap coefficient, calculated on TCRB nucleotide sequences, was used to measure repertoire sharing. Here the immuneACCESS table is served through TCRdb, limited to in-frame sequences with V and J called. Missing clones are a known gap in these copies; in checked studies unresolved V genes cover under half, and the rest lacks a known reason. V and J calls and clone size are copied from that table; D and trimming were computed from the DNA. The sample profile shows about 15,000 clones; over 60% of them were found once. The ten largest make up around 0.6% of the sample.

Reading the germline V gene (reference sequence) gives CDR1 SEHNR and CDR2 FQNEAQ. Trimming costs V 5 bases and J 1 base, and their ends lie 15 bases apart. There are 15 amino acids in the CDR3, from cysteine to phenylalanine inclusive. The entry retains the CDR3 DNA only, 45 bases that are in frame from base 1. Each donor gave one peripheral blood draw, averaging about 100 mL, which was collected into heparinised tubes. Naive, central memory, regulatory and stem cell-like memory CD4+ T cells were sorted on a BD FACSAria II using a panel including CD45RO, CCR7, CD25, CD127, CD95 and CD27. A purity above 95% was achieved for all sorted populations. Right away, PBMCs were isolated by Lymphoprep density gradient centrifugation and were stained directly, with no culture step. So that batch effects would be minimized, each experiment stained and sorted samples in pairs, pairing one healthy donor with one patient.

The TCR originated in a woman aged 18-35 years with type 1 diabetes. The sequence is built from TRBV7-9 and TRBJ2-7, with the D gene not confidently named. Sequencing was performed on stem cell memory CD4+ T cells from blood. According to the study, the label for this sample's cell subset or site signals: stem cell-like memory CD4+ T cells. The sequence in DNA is TGTGCCAGCAGCAGACGTCAGGCGACGTCCTACGAGCAGTACTTC. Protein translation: CASSRRQATSYEQYF.